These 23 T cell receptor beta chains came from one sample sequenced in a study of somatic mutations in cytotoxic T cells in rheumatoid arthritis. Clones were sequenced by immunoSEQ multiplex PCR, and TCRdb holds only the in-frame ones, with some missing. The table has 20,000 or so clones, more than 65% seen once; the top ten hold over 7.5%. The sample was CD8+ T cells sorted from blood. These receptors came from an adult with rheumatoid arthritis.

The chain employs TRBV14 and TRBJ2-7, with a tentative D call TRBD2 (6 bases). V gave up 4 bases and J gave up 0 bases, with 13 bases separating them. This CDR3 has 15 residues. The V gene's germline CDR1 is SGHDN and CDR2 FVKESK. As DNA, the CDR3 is TGTGCCAGCAGCCCCGGTTCGGGGGTCTCCTACGAGCAGTACTTC. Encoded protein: CASSPGSGVSYEQYF. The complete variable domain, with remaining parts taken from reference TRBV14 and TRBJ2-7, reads EAGVTQFPSHSVIEKGQTVTLRCDPISGHDNLYWYRRVMGKEIKFLLHFVKESKQDESGMPNNRFLAERTGGTYSTLKVQPAELEDSGVYFCASSPGSGVSYEQYFGPGTRLTVT.

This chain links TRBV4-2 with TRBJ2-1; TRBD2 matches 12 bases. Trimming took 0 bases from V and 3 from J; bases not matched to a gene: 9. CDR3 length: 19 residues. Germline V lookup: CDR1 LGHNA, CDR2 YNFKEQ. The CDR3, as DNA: TGTGCCAGCAGCCAAGATCGGGCTAGCGGGGGGGGTAACTACAATGAGCAGTTCTTC. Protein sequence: CASSQDRASGGGNYNEQFF.

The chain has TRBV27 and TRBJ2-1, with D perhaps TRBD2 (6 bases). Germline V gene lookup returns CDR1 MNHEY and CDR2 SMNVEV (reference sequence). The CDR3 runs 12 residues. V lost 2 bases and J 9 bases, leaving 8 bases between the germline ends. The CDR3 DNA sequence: TGTGCCAGCAGTTTAGAGGGAGGTGAGCAGTTCTTC. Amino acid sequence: CASSLEGGEQFF.

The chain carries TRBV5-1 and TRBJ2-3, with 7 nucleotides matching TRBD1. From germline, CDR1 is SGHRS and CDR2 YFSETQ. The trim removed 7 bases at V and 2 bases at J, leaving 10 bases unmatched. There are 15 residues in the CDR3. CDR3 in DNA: TGCGCCAGCCACGAGACAGGGTCCTACACAGATACGCAGTATTTT. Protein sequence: CASHETGSYTDTQYF.

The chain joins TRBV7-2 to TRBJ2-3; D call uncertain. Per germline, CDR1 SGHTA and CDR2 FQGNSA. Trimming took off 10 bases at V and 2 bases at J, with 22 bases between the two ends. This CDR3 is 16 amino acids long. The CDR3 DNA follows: TGTGCCAAGCCCTGGGAAGAACAGCACTACACAGATACGCAGTATTTT. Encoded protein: CAKPWEEQHYTDTQYF.

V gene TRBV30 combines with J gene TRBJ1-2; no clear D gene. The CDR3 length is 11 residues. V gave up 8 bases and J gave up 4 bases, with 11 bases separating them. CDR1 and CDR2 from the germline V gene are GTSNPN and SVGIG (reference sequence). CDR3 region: CAQKTIYGYTF. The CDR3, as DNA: TGTGCCCAGAAGACAATCTATGGCTACACCTTC. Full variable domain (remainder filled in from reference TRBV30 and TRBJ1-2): SQTIHQWPATLVQPVGSPLSLECTVEGTSNPNLYWYRQAAGRGLQLLFYSVGIGQISSEVPQNLSASRPQDRQFILSSKKLLLSDSGFYLCAQKTIYGYTFGSGTRLTVV.

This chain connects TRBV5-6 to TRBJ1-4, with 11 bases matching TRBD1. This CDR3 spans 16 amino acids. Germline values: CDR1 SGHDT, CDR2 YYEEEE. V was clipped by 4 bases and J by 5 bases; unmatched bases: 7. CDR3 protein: CASSTGTGGKNEKLFF. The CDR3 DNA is TGTGCCAGCAGCACCGGGACAGGGGGGAAGAATGAAAAACTGTTTTTT.

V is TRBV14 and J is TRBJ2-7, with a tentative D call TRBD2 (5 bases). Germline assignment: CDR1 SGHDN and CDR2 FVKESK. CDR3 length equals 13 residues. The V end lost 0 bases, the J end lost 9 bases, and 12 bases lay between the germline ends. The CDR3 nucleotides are TGTGCCAGCAGCCAAGACCCAAGCGGAAGGCAGTACTTC. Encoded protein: CASSQDPSGRQYF.

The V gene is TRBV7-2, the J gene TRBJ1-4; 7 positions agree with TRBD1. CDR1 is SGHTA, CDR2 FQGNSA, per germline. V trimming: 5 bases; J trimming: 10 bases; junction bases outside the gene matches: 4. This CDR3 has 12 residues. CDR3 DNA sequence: TGTGCCAGCAGCCCATCAGGGGGAAAACTGTTTTTT. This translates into CASSPSGGKLFF.

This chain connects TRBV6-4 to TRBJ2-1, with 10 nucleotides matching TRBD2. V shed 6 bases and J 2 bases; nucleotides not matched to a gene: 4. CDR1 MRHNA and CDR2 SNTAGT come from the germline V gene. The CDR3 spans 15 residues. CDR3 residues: CASSSLAGTYNEQFF. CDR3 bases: TGTGCCAGCAGCTCACTAGCGGGGACCTACAATGAGCAGTTCTTC.

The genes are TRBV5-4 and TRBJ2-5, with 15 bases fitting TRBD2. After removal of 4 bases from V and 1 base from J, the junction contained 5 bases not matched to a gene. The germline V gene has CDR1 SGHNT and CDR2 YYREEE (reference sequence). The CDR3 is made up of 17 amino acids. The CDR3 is CASSVGLAGGVQETQYF. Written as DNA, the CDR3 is TGTGCCAGCAGCGTGGGACTAGCGGGGGGCGTCCAAGAGACCCAGTACTTC. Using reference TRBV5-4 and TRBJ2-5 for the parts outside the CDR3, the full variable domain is ETGVTQSPTHLIKTRGQQVTLRCSSQSGHNTVSWYQQALGQGPQFIFQYYREEENGRGNFPPRFSGLQFPNYSSELNVNALELDDSALYLCASSVGLAGGVQETQYFGPGTRLLVL.

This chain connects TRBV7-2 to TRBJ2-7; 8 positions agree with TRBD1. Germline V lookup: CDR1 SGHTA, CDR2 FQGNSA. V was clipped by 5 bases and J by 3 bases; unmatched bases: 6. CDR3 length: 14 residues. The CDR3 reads CASSHPGQDYEQYF. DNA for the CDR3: TGTGCCAGCAGCCACCCGGGACAGGACTACGAGCAGTACTTC.

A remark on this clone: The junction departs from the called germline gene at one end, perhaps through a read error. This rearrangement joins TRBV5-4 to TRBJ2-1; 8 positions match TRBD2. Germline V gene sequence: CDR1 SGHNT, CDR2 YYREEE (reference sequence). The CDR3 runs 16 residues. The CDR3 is CASSFLSGSSHNEQFF. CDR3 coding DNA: TGTGCCAGCAGCTTTCTAAGCGGGAGCTCCCACAATGAGCAGTTCTTC. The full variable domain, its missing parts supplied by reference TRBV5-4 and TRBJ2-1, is ETGVTQSPTHLIKTRGQQVTLRCSSQSGHNTVSWYQQALGQGPQFIFQYYREEENGRGNFPPRFSGLQFPNYSSELNVNALELDDSALYLCASSFLSGSSHNEQFFGPGTRLTVL.

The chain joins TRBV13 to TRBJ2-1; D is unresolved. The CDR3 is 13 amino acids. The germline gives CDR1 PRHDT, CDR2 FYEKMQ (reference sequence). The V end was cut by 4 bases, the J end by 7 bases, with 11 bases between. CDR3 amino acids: CASSSSFSNEQFF. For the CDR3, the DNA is TGTGCCAGCAGCTCGAGCTTCTCGAATGAGCAGTTCTTC.

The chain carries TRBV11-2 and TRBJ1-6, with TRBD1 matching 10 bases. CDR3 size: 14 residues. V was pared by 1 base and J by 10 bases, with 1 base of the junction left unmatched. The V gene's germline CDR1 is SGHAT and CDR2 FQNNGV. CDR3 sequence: CASSLVGQGSPLHF. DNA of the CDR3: TGTGCCAGCAGCTTAGTGGGACAGGGGTCACCCCTCCACTTT.

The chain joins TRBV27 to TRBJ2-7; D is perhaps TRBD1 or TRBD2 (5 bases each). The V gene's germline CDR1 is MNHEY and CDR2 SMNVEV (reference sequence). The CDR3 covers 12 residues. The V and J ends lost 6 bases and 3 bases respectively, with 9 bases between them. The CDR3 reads CASRGPDYEQYF. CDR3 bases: TGTGCCAGCAGGGGACCCGACTACGAGCAGTACTTC.

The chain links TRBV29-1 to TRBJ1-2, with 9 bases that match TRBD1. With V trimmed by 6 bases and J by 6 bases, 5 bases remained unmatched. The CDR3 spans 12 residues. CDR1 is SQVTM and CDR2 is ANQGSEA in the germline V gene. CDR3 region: CSVVGTGNGYTF. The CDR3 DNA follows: TGCAGCGTGGTCGGGACAGGGAATGGCTACACCTTC.

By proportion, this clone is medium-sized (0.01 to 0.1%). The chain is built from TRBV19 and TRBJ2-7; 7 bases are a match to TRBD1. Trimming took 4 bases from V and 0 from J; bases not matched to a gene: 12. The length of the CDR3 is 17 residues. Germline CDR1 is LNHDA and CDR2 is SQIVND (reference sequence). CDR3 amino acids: CASSKSQQGQSSYEQYF. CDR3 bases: TGTGCCAGTAGTAAGTCACAGCAGGGACAGAGCTCCTACGAGCAGTACTTC.

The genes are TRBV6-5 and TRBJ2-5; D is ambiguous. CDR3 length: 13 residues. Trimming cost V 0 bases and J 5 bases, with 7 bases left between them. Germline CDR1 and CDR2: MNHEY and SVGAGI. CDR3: CASSYSITETQYF. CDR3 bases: TGTGCCAGCAGTTACTCGATTACGGAGACCCAGTACTTC.

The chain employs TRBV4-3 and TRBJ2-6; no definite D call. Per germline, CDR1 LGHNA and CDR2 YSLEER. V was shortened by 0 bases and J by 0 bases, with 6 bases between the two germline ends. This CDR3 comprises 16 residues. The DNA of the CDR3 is TGCGCCAGCAGCCAAGAGGGCAGCTCTGGGGCCAACGTCCTGACTTTC. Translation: CASSQEGSSGANVLTF.

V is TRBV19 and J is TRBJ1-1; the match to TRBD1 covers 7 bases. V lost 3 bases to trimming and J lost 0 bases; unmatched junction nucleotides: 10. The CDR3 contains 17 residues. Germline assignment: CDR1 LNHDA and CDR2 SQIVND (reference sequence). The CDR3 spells CASSILDREAMNTEAFF. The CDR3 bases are TGTGCCAGTAGTATCCTAGACAGGGAAGCCATGAACACTGAAGCTTTCTTT.

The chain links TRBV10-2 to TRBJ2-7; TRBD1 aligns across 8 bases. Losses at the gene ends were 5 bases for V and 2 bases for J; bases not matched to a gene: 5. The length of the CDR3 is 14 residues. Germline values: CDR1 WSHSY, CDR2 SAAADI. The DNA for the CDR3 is TGCGCCAGCAGTTCTACAGGGGGTCCCTACGAGCAGTACTTC. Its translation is CASSSTGGPYEQYF.

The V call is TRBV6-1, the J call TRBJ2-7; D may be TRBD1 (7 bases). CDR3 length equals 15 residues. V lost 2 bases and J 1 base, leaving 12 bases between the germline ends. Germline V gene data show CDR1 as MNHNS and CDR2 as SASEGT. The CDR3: CASSELAGGSYEQYF. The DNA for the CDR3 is TGTGCCAGCAGTGAATTGGCAGGGGGGTCCTACGAGCAGTACTTC.